The 17 T cell receptor beta chains in this list originate from one sample, sequenced in a study of metastatic and nonmetastatic thyroid tumors. From the PCR reads, TCRdb re-called clones with MiXCR. The sample yields about 23,000 clones, approximately 30% seen once. Thyroid surgery had not been preceded by any treatment in any patient. Specimen: tumor tissue. These receptors all stem from a female donor with papillary thyroid cancer or a benign thyroid nodule (not recorded which). Some clones in this sample may be carry-over from other donors' samples.

On this clone: This may arise from a read error, as a much more abundant clone is one base away. In DNA, the CDR3 is TGTGCCAGCAGCTTAAAGGCGTGGAGCTCCTACAATGAGCAGTTCTTC. Translation: CASSLKAWSSYNEQFF. The V call is TRBV7-3, the J call TRBJ2-1; the D is unclear. This CDR3 is 16 amino acids long. V shed 1 base and J shed 0 bases, with 10 bases lying between them. The germline V gene encodes CDR1 SGHTA and CDR2 FQGTGA.

The J gene is TRBJ1-1, the V gene TRBV20-1, with a weak D call TRBD1 (5 bases). The V gene lost 3 bases and the J gene lost 1 base, with 15 bases spanning the gap. CDR3 length equals 15 residues. Germline loops: CDR1 DFQATT, CDR2 SNEGSKA (reference sequence). The CDR3: CSASPPGRQNTEAFF. CDR3 DNA sequence: TGCAGTGCTAGTCCCCCGGGACGGCAGAACACTGAAGCTTTCTTT.

At least ten counts were recorded for this clone. The chain is built from TRBV24-1 and TRBJ2-5; D is ambiguous. The length of the CDR3 is 13 residues. V gave up 3 bases and J gave up 4 bases, with 8 bases separating them. The germline gives CDR1 KGHDR, CDR2 SFDVKD. The CDR3 region has the DNA TGTGCCACCAGTGATGGGTTGGGAGAGACCCAGTACTTC. Protein: CATSDGLGETQYF.

For this clone: The germline gene is not matched at one end of the junction; a read error may be the cause. This specimen includes other DNA sequences encoding the same CDR3. The chain carries TRBV2 and TRBJ1-2; D is perhaps TRBD1 (5 bases). CDR3 length equals 14 residues. In germline, CDR1 is SNHLY, CDR2 FYNNEI. CDR3 amino acids: CASTAWDPEYGYTF. The CDR3 DNA follows: TGTGCCAGTACCGCCTGGGACCCCGAATATGGCTATACCTTC.

This clone was seen at least ten times. The chain employs TRBV5-6 and TRBJ2-1; D is unclear. V lost 0 bases and J 7 bases, leaving 8 bases between the germline ends. There are 13 residues in the CDR3. Per germline, CDR1 SGHDT and CDR2 YYEEEE. CDR3 residues: CASSLVDGNEQFF. The CDR3 region has the DNA TGTGCCAGCAGCTTGGTGGATGGGAATGAGCAGTTCTTC.

This clone was seen only a few times. The gene calls are TRBV6-5 and TRBJ2-7; D gene ambiguous. With 2 bases removed from V and 6 bases from J, the gap between germline ends came to 8 bases. Germline CDR1 MNHEY, CDR2 SVGAGI. This CDR3 has 12 amino acids. CDR3 in DNA: TGTGCCAGCAGTTACCTGGGCCTCGAGCAGTACTTC. It is translated as CASSYLGLEQYF.

This clone was seen at least ten times. Possible read error: a much larger clone is one base away. Other DNA sequences in this specimen translate into the identical CDR3. The CDR3 region is CASSLSLYEQYF. CDR3 coding DNA: TGTGCCAGCAGCTTATCGCTCTACGAGCAGTACTTC. The J gene is TRBJ2-7, the V gene TRBV27; D call uncertain. This CDR3 is built from 12 residues. CDR1 is MNHEY, CDR2 SMNVEV, per germline (reference sequence).

There are many counts of this clone. The rearrangement joins TRBV19 to TRBJ2-2; weak D call: TRBD1 (5 bases). Between the trimmed V and J ends, which lost 7 bases and 4 bases, there was a span of 13 bases. Germline V lookup: CDR1 LNHDA, CDR2 SQIVND (reference sequence). The CDR3 extends over 14 amino acids. The CDR3 spells CASNQRQSTGELFF. The CDR3 coding sequence is TGTGCCAGTAACCAGAGACAGAGCACCGGGGAGCTGTTTTTT. The full variable domain, completed using reference TRBV19 and TRBJ2-2, is DGGITQSPKYLFRKEGQNVTLSCEQNLNHDAMYWYRQDPGQGLRLIYYSQIVNDFQKGDIAEGYSVSREKKESFPLTVTSAQKNPTAFYLCASNQRQSTGELFFGEGSRLTVL.

The V and J genes are TRBV5-1 and TRBJ1-2, with a possible D match to TRBD1 (6 bases). Germline loops: CDR1 SGHRS, CDR2 YFSETQ. This CDR3 has 14 residues. Trimming took off 5 bases at V and 4 bases at J, with 15 bases between the two ends. CDR3 DNA: TGCGCCAGCAGTCCTGGACAGTCAACCTATGGCTACACCTTC. It translates to CASSPGQSTYGYTF.

CDR3 residues: CASSSGGGNTGELFF. The CDR3 nucleotides are TGTGCCAGCAGCTCCGGAGGGGGGAACACCGGGGAGCTGTTTTTT. V gene TRBV11-2 combines with J gene TRBJ2-2, with D possibly called TRBD1 or TRBD2 (6 bases each). CDR1 is SGHAT, CDR2 FQNNGV, per germline. Trimming removed 4 bases at V and 1 base at J, with 10 bases between. The CDR3 contains 15 residues.

In regard to this clone: One end of the junction fails to match germline, which may point to a read error. This chain links TRBV5-1 with TRBJ2-3, with TRBD2 matching over 9 bases. This CDR3 has 17 amino acids. CDR1 is SGHRS and CDR2 is YFSETQ in the germline V gene. The CDR3 DNA follows: TGCTCCAGCTGCTTGGCCGGCAGCGGGGGGACCACAGATACGCAGTATTTT. This gives the protein CSSCLAGSGGTTDTQYF.

In its sample, this clone was seen many times. This sequence joins TRBV28 and TRBJ2-7; TRBD1 aligns across 8 bases. CDR3 length equals 14 residues. Germline V lookup: CDR1 MDHEN, CDR2 SYDVKM. Trimming at V came to 2 bases and at J to 5 bases, leaving 5 bases not matched to a gene. CDR3 region: CASSLIRGHHEQYF. In nucleotides, the CDR3 is TGTGCCAGCAGTTTAATCAGGGGGCACCACGAGCAGTACTTC.

In this sample, this clone turned up a few times. The CDR3 reads CASSLMVNTEAFF. DNA of the CDR3: TGTGCCAGCAGTTTAATGGTGAACACTGAAGCTTTCTTT. V usage is TRBV12-3 or TRBV12-4 and J usage is TRBJ1-1; no clear D. Trimming shortened V by 2 bases and J by 0 bases, and 4 bases separated the two germline ends. This CDR3 contains 13 residues.

Within the sample, this clone is medium-sized. The V call is TRBV6-1, the J call TRBJ2-3; D unclear. This CDR3 is 15 amino acids long. Between the trimmed V and J ends, which lost 3 bases and 0 bases, there was a span of 10 bases. CDR1 and CDR2 from the germline V gene are MNHNS and SASEGT. CDR3 sequence reads: CASSDGWFSTDTQYF. The CDR3 nucleotides are TGTGCCAGCAGTGACGGCTGGTTTAGCACAGATACGCAGTATTTT.

This clone was seen ten or more times. A junction end diverges from the germline sequence, so it may reflect a read error. This chain connects TRBV28 to TRBJ1-1; 9 bases map to TRBD1. The germline CDR1 and CDR2 sequences are MDHEN and SYDVKM. The CDR3 covers 13 residues. Written as DNA, the CDR3 is TGTGCCAACCAACAGGGGGCGGGCACTGAAGTTTTCTTT. Amino acid sequence: CANQQGAGTEVFF.

This clone was counted at least ten times. The rearrangement uses TRBV18 and TRBJ2-1, with a possible D match to TRBD2 (7 bases). The CDR3 is 17 amino acids. V gave up 0 bases and J gave up 3 bases, with 15 bases separating them. Germline V lookup: CDR1 KGHSH, CDR2 LQKENI. Here the CDR3 reads CASSPPTGGQSYNEQFF. CDR3 sequence (DNA): TGTGCCAGCTCACCACCGACGGGAGGACAGAGCTACAATGAGCAGTTCTTC.

This clone is deemed medium-sized. The J gene is TRBJ1-2, the V gene TRBV13, with D possibly matching TRBD1 (6 bases). This CDR3 spans 14 amino acids. The germline V and J ends were trimmed by 4 bases and 4 bases, with 13 bases remaining between them. Germline assignment: CDR1 PRHDT and CDR2 FYEKMQ (reference sequence). The DNA for the CDR3 is TGTGCCAGCAGCTCGATTCAGGGGAGCTATGGCTACACCTTC. The encoded protein is CASSSIQGSYGYTF. Using reference TRBV13 and TRBJ1-2 for the parts outside the CDR3, the full variable domain is AAGVIQSPRHLIKEKRETATLKCYPIPRHDTVYWYQQGPGQDPQFLISFYEKMQSDKGSIPDRFSAQQFSDYHSELNMSSLELGDSALYFCASSSIQGSYGYTFGSGTRLTVV.